The rows below give T cell receptor beta chains drawn from one sample of a study of OX40 agonist ivuxolimab in advanced cancers. Some clones are missing from TCRdb's copy, which holds only in-frame ones; the method was immunoSEQ multiplex PCR. In the table there are more than 50,000 clones, 85% of which are singletons. Sample: CD4+ or CD8+ T cells sorted from blood, taken in a trial of the OX40 agonist ivuxolimab. These receptors all come from an adult with an advanced solid tumor such as melanoma, head and neck, liver or kidney cancer. Each CDR3 is given with its conserved first and last residue. Each record gives: V gene, D gene, clone size, J gene, CDR3 length, CDR3 protein, CDR3 DNA. A D gene is named only where the DNA matches it firmly. Clone size is shown for a subset of rows, as once, few, many or a class of expanded clone.

>TRBV27|TRBD1|once|TRBJ1-1|14
CASRGTGVNTEAFF
TGTGCCAGCAGGGGAACAGGGGTGAACACTGAAGCTTTCTTT
>TRBV9|-|-|TRBJ1-2|17
CASSAPARGGLGYGYTF
TGTGCCAGCAGCGCCCCCGCGAGGGGGGGGCTTGGCTATGGCTACACCTTC
>TRBV7-3|-|-|TRBJ2-2|13
CASSKQGTGELFF
TGTGCCAGCAGCAAACAGGGCACCGGGGAGCTGTTTTTT
>TRBV7-9|TRBD2|-|TRBJ2-1|15
CASSSGTSDHNEQFF
TGTGCCAGCAGCTCCGGGACTAGCGACCACAATGAGCAGTTCTTC
>TRBV2|-|-|TRBJ1-3|15
CASSARTTSGNTIYF
TGTGCCAGCAGTGCCCGGACGACCTCTGGAAACACCATATATTTT
>TRBV5-8|-|-|TRBJ1-5|15
CASSPTPGRNQPQHF
TGTGCCAGCAGCCCCACCCCAGGAAGAAATCAGCCCCAGCATTTT
>TRBV18|-|-|TRBJ2-2|13
CASSGEATGELFF
TGTGCCAGCTCAGGGGAAGCCACCGGGGAGCTGTTTTTT
>TRBV5-6|-|-|TRBJ2-5|13
CASSLGLQETQYF
TGTGCCAGCAGCTTGGGGCTCCAAGAGACCCAGTACTTC
>TRBV12-5|TRBD2|-|TRBJ2-1|15
CASGLDVARGNEQFF
TGTGCTAGTGGTTTGGACGTTGCGCGGGGGAATGAGCAGTTCTTC
>TRBV6-6|TRBD1|-|TRBJ2-1|14
CASSRQGLYNEQFF
TGTGCCAGCAGTAGACAGGGGCTCTACAATGAGCAGTTCTTC
>TRBV18|TRBD1|few|TRBJ1-4|18
CASSPPRGQGAVTEKLFF
TGTGCCAGCTCACCACCAAGGGGACAGGGGGCAGTAACGGAAAAACTGTTTTTT
>TRBV2|TRBD2|-|TRBJ2-5|13
CASRPSGVETQYF
TGTGCCAGCAGACCTAGCGGGGTGGAGACCCAGTACTTC
>TRBV28|TRBD2|once|TRBJ2-2|20
CASSLRQPGLAGGASGELFF
TGTGCCAGCAGTTTACGACAGCCGGGACTAGCGGGAGGGGCGTCCGGGGAGCTGTTTTTT